The sequence of this T cell receptor (beta chain) was determined in a study of shared clonotypes between healthy human individuals. Study donors comprised healthy, HIV-negative adults devoid of recent acute infection or vaccination. Adult Caucasians living in Nashville, Tennessee made up all of the donors. A CD45RA+ naive subset and a CD45RA-negative memory subset were split from CD4+ cells. On sorted subsets, replicate PCRs used about 180 ng DNA, or about 30,000 T cell genomes. TCRdb's table, derived via immunoSEQ multiplex PCR, lists solely in-frame clones and lacks some. Counted here are 1,500,000 or so clones, approximately 98.5% occurring once; the ten biggest clones make up around 0.33%. The origin of this receptor is a young man in good health. What was sequenced was naive CD4+ T cells sorted from blood. Indicated subset: CD45RA+ positively selected.

CDR3 coding DNA: TGCAGCGACAGGACAGTGTACAATGAGCAGTTCTTC. Its translation: CSDRTVYNEQFF. The J gene is TRBJ2-1, the V gene TRBV29-1; D perhaps matches TRBD1 (6 bases). The CDR3 is 12 amino acids. Germline CDR1 is SQVTM and CDR2 is ANQGSEA. V lost 7 bases, J lost 4 bases, and 11 bases lay in between.